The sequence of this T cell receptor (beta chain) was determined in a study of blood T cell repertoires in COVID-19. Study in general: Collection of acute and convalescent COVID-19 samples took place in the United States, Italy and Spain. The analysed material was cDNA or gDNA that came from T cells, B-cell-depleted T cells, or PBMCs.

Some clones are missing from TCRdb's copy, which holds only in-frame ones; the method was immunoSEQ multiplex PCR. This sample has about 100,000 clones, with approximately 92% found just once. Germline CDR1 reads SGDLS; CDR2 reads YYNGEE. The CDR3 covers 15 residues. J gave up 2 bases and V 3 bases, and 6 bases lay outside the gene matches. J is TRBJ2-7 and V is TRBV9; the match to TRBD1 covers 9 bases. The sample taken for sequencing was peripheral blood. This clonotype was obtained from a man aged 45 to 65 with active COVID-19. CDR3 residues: CASSAQGAGTYEQYF. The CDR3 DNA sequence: TGTGCCAGCAGCGCACAGGGGGCAGGGACCTACGAGCAGTACTTC.